This TCR beta chain was captured in a study of CD8 T cells in ankylosing spondylitis. Study outcomes and limitations: CD8+ cells made up the disease-linked clones, which were relatively rare in peripheral blood. A TCR beta motif of 8 or 9 highly homologous variants appeared characteristic of ankylosing spondylitis blood. In reactive arthritis synovial fluid and blood, some motif variants had been reported before.

Germline assignment: CDR1 SGHNT and CDR2 YYREEE (reference sequence). V gave up 2 bases and J gave up 0 bases; unmatched junction bases: 4. This CDR3 has 17 residues. Making use of molecular barcodes, quantitative 5'-RACE generated TCR beta libraries. TCRdb reprocessed the 5' RACE reads via MiXCR and lists one record per CDR3 protein. The data hold around 340,000 distinct CDR3 sequences, with 20% observed a single time. There are a few counts of this clonotype. Its antigen is unknown. This chain links TRBV5-4 with TRBJ2-3; 12 bases match TRBD2. The sequenced sample was blood, either unsorted or a sorted T cell fraction (not recorded which). The TCR originated in a male donor with ankylosing spondylitis or in good health (not recorded which). Here the CDR3 reads CASSLPGTSGSTDTQYF. CDR3 nucleotides: TGTGCCAGCAGCTTACCGGGGACTAGCGGGAGCACAGATACGCAGTATTTT.